The 14 T cell receptor beta chains given below trace back to one sample, sequenced in a study of T cell repertoires in cytomegalovirus infection. TCRdb reprocessed the reads via MiXCR and lists one record per CDR3 protein. Counted here are some 800,000 distinct CDR3 sequences, roughly 33% occurring once; the ten biggest clones make up 9.5% to 15%. These receptors have no identified antigens. This specimen was cultured CD8+ T cells from PBMCs, taken from culture after CMV antigen stimulation. These receptors were collected from a human donor in good health (CMV status not recorded). Some clones in this sample may be carry-over from other donors' samples.

The J gene is TRBJ2-7, the V gene TRBV7-3, with D hard to call. This CDR3 region has 14 residues. V was pared by 3 bases and J by 0 bases, with 9 bases between. Germline V lookup: CDR1 SGHTA, CDR2 FQGTGA. The CDR3 here is CASSFTESSYEQYF. DNA of the CDR3: TGTGCCAGCAGCTTTACAGAGAGCTCCTACGAGCAGTACTTC.

The chain joins TRBV7-6 to TRBJ2-5; a weak D match, TRBD2 (6 bases). The CDR3 length is 18 residues. Germline loops: CDR1 SGHVS, CDR2 FNYEAQ. V was cut by 5 bases and J by 2 bases, with 24 bases left in between. The CDR3 DNA is TGTGCCAGCAGCGCGCCGGGACTTGGGGCCGGACGGCAAGAGACCCAGTACTTC. The encoded protein is CASSAPGLGAGRQETQYF.

This clonotype has only a few counts. This chain uses TRBV12-3 or TRBV12-4 with TRBJ2-7; D is unresolved. The CDR3 consists of 13 residues. The V and J ends lost 8 bases and 0 bases respectively, with 11 bases between them. CDR3 sequence reads: CASREWGSYEQYF. Written as DNA, the CDR3 is TGTGCCAGCCGAGAGTGGGGCTCCTACGAGCAGTACTTC.

This chain links TRBV12-3 or TRBV12-4 with TRBJ2-3, with D perhaps TRBD1 or TRBD2 (5 bases each). The V end lost 0 bases, the J end lost 5 bases, and 9 bases lay between the germline ends. This CDR3 has 14 residues. CDR3 DNA sequence: TGTGCCAGCAGTTTAGCGGGGGTGCTAGATACGCAGTATTTT. Translating gives CASSLAGVLDTQYF.

This chain joins TRBV14 and TRBJ2-1; D remains ambiguous. Germline CDR1 is SGHDN and CDR2 is FVKESK. The V end was cut by 1 base, the J end by 4 bases, with 17 bases between. The CDR3 runs 17 residues. The DNA for the CDR3 is TGTGCCAGCAGCCAAGGCCCGTTTGCCTCGAGGTACAATGAGCAGTTCTTC. This codes for CASSQGPFASRYNEQFF.

J is TRBJ2-1 and V is TRBV5-5, with D maybe TRBD2 (5 bases). In germline, CDR1 is SGHKS, CDR2 YYEKEE (reference sequence). The V and J ends lost 3 bases and 8 bases respectively, with 18 bases between them. The CDR3 is 15 amino acids. The CDR3 DNA sequence: TGTGCCAGCAGCTCCTCTTGGGGAGTGCGCGATGAGCAGTTCTTC. The encoded protein is CASSSSWGVRDEQFF.

This clonotype was seen more than once but under ten times. The CDR3 DNA sequence: TGCAGAGTCGATGAGCAGTTCTTC. Translating it yields CRVDEQFF. The V call is TRBV20-1, the J call TRBJ2-1; D call uncertain. The germline V gene encodes CDR1 DFQATT and CDR2 SNEGSKA (reference sequence). This CDR3 has 8 amino acids.

Points on this clonotype: A read error may account for a junction end that differs from germline. V gene TRBV7-6 combines with J gene TRBJ1-1; 8 positions match TRBD1. The CDR3 spans 13 residues. Germline V gene data show CDR1 as SGHVS and CDR2 as FNYEAQ. In nucleotides, the CDR3 is TGTGTCAGCAGCCCCCAGGGGGCGTATGAAGCTTTCTTT. This translates into CVSSPQGAYEAFF.

The V gene is TRBV28, the J gene TRBJ2-3; 7 nucleotides match TRBD2. Looked up from germline, CDR1 is MDHEN and CDR2 is SYDVKM. The CDR3 sequence is 16 residues long. V trimming: 1 base; J trimming: 2 bases; junction bases outside the gene matches: 6. The CDR3 DNA is TGTGCCAGCAGTTTATTCGGCGGGGGTTCCACAGATACGCAGTATTTT. Encoded protein: CASSLFGGGSTDTQYF.

This clonotype has at least ten counts. The CDR3: CASSQRDFRQFF. The CDR3 DNA reads TGTGCCAGCAGCCAACGGGACTTTAGGCAGTTCTTC. J is TRBJ2-1 and V is TRBV7-6, with D possibly being TRBD2 (6 bases). Trimming removed 5 bases at V and 12 bases at J, with 14 bases between. Germline V gene data show CDR1 as SGHVS and CDR2 as FNYEAQ. The CDR3 has 12 residues.

This sequence joins TRBV6-5 and TRBJ2-1, with 7 bases lining up with TRBD1. J lost 4 bases, V lost 6 bases, and 6 bases had no gene match. CDR3 length: 14 residues. The germline CDR1 and CDR2 sequences are MNHEY and SVGAGI. The CDR3 DNA sequence: TGTGCCAGCAGCACAGGGGACAGTTACAATGAGCAGTTCTTC. This codes for CASSTGDSYNEQFF.

The J gene is TRBJ1-4, the V gene TRBV5-6; unclear D gene. The V gene's germline CDR1 is SGHDT and CDR2 YYEEEE. CDR3 size: 14 residues. V was shortened by 0 bases and J by 7 bases, with 10 bases between the two germline ends. Written as DNA, the CDR3 is TGTGCCAGCAGCTTGGGAAGGCCCGGTGAAAAACTGTTTTTT. Amino acids: CASSLGRPGEKLFF.

The CDR3 nucleotides are TGTGCCAGCAGTTACTCCCCTGGGGGTTACTACGAGCAGTACTTC. It is translated as CASSYSPGGYYEQYF. The chain employs TRBV6-6 and TRBJ2-7; D tentatively reads TRBD1 or TRBD2 (5 bases each). Germline loops: CDR1 MNHNY, CDR2 SVGAGI (reference sequence). Trimming cost V 0 bases and J 3 bases, with 12 bases left between them. CDR3 length: 15 residues.

CDR3 sequence (DNA): TGCAGTGCTAGAGAGGGACAGAGTAACTATGGCTACACCTTC. Translation gives CSAREGQSNYGYTF. The J gene is TRBJ1-2, the V gene TRBV20-1; 7 bases are a match to TRBD1. The CDR3 has 14 amino acids. Germline V gene lookup returns CDR1 DFQATT and CDR2 SNEGSKA (reference sequence). The J segment lost 1 base and the V segment lost 0 bases, leaving 2 bases of the junction unmatched.